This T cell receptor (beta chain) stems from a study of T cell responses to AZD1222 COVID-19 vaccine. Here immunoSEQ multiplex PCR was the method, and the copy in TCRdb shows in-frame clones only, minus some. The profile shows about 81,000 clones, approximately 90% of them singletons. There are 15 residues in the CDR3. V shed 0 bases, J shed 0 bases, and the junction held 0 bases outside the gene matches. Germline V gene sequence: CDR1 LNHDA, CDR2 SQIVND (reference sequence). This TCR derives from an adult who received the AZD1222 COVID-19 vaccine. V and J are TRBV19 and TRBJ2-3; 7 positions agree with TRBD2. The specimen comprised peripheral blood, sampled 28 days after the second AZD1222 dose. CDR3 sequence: CASSIERGSTDTQYF. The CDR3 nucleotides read TGTGCCAGTAGTATAGAGCGGGGGAGCACAGATACGCAGTATTTT. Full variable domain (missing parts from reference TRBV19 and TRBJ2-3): DGGITQSPKYLFRKEGQNVTLSCEQNLNHDAMYWYRQDPGQGLRLIYYSQIVNDFQKGDIAEGYSVSREKKESFPLTVTSAQKNPTAFYLCASSIERGSTDTQYFGPGTRLTVL.